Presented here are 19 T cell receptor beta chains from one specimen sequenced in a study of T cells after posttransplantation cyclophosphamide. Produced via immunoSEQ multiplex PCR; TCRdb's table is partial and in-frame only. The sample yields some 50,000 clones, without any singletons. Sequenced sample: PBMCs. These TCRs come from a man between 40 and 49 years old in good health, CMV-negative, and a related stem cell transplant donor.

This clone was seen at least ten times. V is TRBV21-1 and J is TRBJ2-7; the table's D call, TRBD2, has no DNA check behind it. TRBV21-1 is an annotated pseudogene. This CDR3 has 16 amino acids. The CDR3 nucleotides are TGTGCCAGCAGCAGGGGACTAGCGGGAGATAAGTACGAGCAGTACTTC. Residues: CASSRGLAGDKYEQYF.

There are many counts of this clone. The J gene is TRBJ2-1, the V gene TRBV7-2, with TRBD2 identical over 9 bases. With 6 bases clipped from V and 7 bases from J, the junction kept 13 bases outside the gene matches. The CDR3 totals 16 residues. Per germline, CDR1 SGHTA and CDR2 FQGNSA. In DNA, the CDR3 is TGTGCCAGCAGGGATGTTTTAGCTAGCGGGAAGAATGAGCAGTTCTTC. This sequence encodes CASRDVLASGKNEQFF.

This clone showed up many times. The CDR3 bases are TGCGCCAGCAGTAGAGACTCCGAGCAGTACTTC. Encoded protein: CASSRDSEQYF. The chain joins TRBV10-1 to TRBJ2-7; D gene uncertain. Germline values: CDR1 WNHNN, CDR2 SYGVQD (reference sequence). This CDR3 has 11 residues. The V end lost 5 bases, the J end lost 6 bases, and 8 bases lay between the germline ends.

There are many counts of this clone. In nucleotides, the CDR3 is TGTGCCAGCAGGCGGGATGATAGACTAGCGGCCTACAATGAGCAGTTCTTC. It encodes CASRRDDRLAAYNEQFF. The chain joins TRBV7-9 to TRBJ2-1, with 9 bases fitting TRBD2. Losses at the gene ends were 6 bases for V and 2 bases for J; bases not matched to a gene: 11. This CDR3 contains 17 residues. Germline V gives CDR1 SEHNR, CDR2 FQNEAQ (reference sequence).

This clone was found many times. The CDR3 is CASSPATNEKLFF. CDR3 DNA sequence: TGTGCCAGCAGTCCAGCAACTAATGAAAAACTGTTTTTT. The chain links TRBV6-5 to TRBJ1-4; D gene unclear. The ends were cut back, 5 bases at V and 0 bases at J, with 4 bases in the middle. Germline lookup yields CDR1 MNHEY and CDR2 SVGAGI. The CDR3 sequence is 13 residues long.

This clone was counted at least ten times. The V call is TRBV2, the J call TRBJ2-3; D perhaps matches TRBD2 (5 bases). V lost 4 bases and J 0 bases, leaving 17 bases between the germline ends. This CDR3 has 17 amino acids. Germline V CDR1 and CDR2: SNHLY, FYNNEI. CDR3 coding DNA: TGTGCCAGCAGTGGGCCGTGGGCGGGTCTTAGCACAGATACGCAGTATTTT. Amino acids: CASSGPWAGLSTDTQYF.

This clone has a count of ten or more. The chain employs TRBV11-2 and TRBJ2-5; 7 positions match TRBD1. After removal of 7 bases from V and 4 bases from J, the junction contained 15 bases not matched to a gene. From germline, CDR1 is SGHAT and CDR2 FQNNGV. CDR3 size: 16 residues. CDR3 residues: CASKIGAGGWGETQYF. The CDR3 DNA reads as TGTGCCAGCAAAATAGGGGCAGGGGGTTGGGGAGAGACCCAGTACTTC.

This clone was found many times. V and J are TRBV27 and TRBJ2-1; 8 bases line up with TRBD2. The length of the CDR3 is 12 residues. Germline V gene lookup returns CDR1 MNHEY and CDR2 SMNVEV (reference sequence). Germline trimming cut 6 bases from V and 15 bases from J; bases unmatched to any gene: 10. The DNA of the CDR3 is TGTGCCAGCAGCTCCGGGACTAGAATCCTGTTCTTC. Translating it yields CASSSGTRILFF.

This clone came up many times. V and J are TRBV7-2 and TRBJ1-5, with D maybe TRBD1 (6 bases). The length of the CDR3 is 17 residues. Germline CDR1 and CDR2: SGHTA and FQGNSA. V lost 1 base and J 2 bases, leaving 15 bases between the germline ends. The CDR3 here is CASSLGVGGGGNQPQHF. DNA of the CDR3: TGTGCCAGCAGCTTAGGGGTAGGAGGGGGGGGCAATCAGCCCCAGCATTTT.

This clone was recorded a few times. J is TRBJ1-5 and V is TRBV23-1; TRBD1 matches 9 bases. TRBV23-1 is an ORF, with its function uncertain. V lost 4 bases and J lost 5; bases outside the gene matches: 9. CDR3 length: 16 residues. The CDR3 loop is CASSLEPGQGDQPQHF. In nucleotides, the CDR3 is TGCGCCAGCAGTCTCGAACCGGGACAGGGTGATCAGCCCCAGCATTTT.

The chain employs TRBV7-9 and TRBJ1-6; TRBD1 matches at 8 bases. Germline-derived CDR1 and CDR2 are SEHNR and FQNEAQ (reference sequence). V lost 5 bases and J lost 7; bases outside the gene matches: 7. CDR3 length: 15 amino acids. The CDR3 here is CASSHGQGMNSPLHF. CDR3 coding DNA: TGTGCCAGCAGCCACGGACAGGGAATGAATTCACCCCTCCACTTT.

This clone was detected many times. Here the CDR3 DNA reads TGTGCCAGCAGCTTTGGACTAGCGGGGAGTGGCAATGAGCAGTTCTTC. As protein: CASSFGLAGSGNEQFF. The chain is built from TRBV7-9 and TRBJ2-1; 12 bases fit TRBD2. This CDR3 spans 16 amino acids. Germline V lookup: CDR1 SEHNR, CDR2 FQNEAQ (reference sequence). The J segment lost 6 bases and the V segment lost 3 bases, leaving 6 bases of the junction unmatched. Full variable domain (outside the CDR3, taken from reference TRBV7-9 and TRBJ2-1): DTGVSQNPRHKITKRGQNVTFRCDPISEHNRLYWYRQTLGQGPEFLTYFQNEAQLEKSRLLSDRFSAERPKGSFSTLEIQRTEQGDSAMYLCASSFGLAGSGNEQFFGPGTRLTVL.

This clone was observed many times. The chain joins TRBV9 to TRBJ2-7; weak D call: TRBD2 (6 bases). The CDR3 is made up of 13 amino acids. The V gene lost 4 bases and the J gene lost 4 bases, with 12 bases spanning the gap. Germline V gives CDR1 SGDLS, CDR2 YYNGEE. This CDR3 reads CASSLGAGYEQYF. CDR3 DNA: TGTGCCAGCAGCCTCGGCGCGGGGTACGAGCAGTACTTC.

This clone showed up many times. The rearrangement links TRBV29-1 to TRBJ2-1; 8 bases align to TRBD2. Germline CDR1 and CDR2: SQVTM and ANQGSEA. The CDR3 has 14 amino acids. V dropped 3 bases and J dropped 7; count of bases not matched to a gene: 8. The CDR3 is CSVDRAGVRNEQFF. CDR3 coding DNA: TGCAGCGTTGACAGAGCGGGAGTGCGGAATGAGCAGTTCTTC.

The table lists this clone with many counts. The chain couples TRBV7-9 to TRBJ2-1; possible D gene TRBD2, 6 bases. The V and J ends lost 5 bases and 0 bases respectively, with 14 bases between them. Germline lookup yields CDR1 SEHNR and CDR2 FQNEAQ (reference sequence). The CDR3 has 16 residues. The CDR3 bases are TGTGCCAGCAGCCTGGGACTCCAAAGCTCCTACAATGAGCAGTTCTTC. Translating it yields CASSLGLQSSYNEQFF.

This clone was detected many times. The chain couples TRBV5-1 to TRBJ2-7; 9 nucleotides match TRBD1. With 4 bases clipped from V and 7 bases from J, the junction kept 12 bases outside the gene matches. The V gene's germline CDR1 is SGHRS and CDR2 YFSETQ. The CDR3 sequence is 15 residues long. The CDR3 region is CASSPVDRGSSEQYF. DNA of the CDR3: TGCGCCAGCAGCCCGGTCGACAGGGGGTCAAGTGAGCAGTACTTC.

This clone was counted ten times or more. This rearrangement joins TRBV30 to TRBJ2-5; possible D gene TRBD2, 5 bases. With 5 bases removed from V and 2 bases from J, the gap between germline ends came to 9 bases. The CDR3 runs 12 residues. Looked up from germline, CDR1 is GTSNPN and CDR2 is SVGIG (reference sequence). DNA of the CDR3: TGTGCCTGGGGACGGGGACAAGAGACCCAGTACTTC. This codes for CAWGRGQETQYF.

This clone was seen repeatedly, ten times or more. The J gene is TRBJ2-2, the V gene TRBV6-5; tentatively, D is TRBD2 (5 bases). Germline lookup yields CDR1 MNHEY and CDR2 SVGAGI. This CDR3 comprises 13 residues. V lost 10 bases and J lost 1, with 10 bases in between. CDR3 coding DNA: TGTGCCATCCGGGATGGGAACACCGGGGAGCTGTTTTTT. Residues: CAIRDGNTGELFF.

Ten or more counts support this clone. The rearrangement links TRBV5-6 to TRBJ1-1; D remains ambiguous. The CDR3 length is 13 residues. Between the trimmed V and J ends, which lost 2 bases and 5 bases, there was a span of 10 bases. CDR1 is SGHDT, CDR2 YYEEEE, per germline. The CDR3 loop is CASSLGSLTEAFF. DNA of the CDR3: TGTGCCAGCAGCTTAGGGAGTTTGACTGAAGCTTTCTTT.